The TCR beta chain described here comes from a study of blood T cell repertoires in COVID-19 (TCRdb year 2020). The study in broad terms: The collaborator samples originated in the United States, Italy and Spain and spanned the acute and convalescent phases of COVID-19. The prospective study material was composed of cDNA or gDNA derived from T cells, B-cell-depleted T cells, or PBMCs. Subjects who had been exposed to COVID-19, were actively infected with it, or had recovered from it provided the deeply sampled blood TCRbeta repertoires that made up the dataset. The repertoires were made available in a free public database intended to serve as a resource for research on the immune response to SARS-CoV-2. Samples came from the ongoing ImmuneRACE study (first 160 participants) plus 1,254 subjects from 6 global collaborators. A de-identified subject ID, COVID-19 status, age in years and sex were almost always included in the sample metadata. Where HLA class I and class II types were available, the types were taken from metadata supplied by the sample provider, not from assay-based typing.

Comment on this clone: The target of this receptor is not known. The sample holds no much larger clone one base away, and base qualities are not on file.

A second Seattle source provided samples from volunteer blood donors who had recovered from COVID-19. The collaborating institutions used their own protocols to collect whole blood in K2EDTA tubes. For TCRbeta analysis, collaborator samples were shipped as frozen whole blood, as isolated PBMCs, or as DNA extracted from either sample type. TCRbeta CDR3 regions were amplified from genomic DNA by means of the immunoSEQ Assay, a bias-controlled multiplex PCR. Concerning the study's data processing: The number of nucleated cells in each sample was estimated from the amplification of reference gene primers within the assay. To quantify the absolute abundance of each unique TCRbeta CDR3 rearrangement, sequence reads were collapsed and filtered. For each sample, productive Simpson clonality was calculated as the square root of Simpson's diversity index across productive rearrangements. Held by TCRdb, this immuneACCESS table contains in-frame sequences only and omits some clones. Under half of the omission traces to an unresolved V gene where checked; the cause of the rest is unknown. V and J calls and clone size are those listed in that table; D and trimming were worked out from the DNA. The sample profile shows fewer than 200,000 clones; around nine tenths of them were found once. Roughly 0.85% of the sample goes to the ten largest clones.

Points the paper makes about the study in general: The quantity of clinical and demographic metadata differed by source and by participant and was supplied without curation.

According to the germline V gene (reference sequence), CDR1 reads MNHNY and CDR2 reads SVGAGI. The CDR3 runs 15 residues from the cysteine to the phenylalanine. Just CDR3 DNA is preserved here, 45 bases in frame from base 1. The junction shows trimming of 5 bases on V and 5 bases on J, and the gene matches do not reach 4 bases of it. The sequenced material came from peripheral blood. The sequence was obtained from a woman aged 18-29 years who had recovered from COVID-19. This chain joins TRBV6-6 to TRBJ2-1, and 12 bases in between align with TRBD2. The CDR3 reads as follows: CASSKTSGRNNEQFF. The bases are TGTGCCAGCAGTAAGACTAGCGGGAGAAACAATGAGCAGTTCTTC.